The 16 T cell receptor beta chains below were found in one sample sequenced in a study of regulatory T cells in long-lasting Graves disease. Building of the TCR beta libraries involved iRepertoire HTBI primers and Arm-PCR of CDR3 regions. TCRdb reprocessed the multiplex PCR reads via MiXCR and lists one record per CDR3 protein. The profile shows roughly 400,000 distinct CDR3 sequences, less than 25% of them singletons. Specified time point: persistent/refractory GD, antithyroid drugs over 5 years with positive TRAb. PBMCs provided the RNA from which the TCR library was made. This material consisted of peripheral blood mononuclear cells (PBMCs), taken when the disease was refractory, from a patient treated with antithyroid drugs. The receptor source for this set is a female donor with Graves disease.

The rearrangement uses TRBV12-3 or TRBV12-4 and TRBJ1-5; unclear D gene. V dropped 0 bases and J dropped 6 bases, with 6 bases sitting between them. The CDR3 is 13 amino acids. The CDR3 sequence: CASSLAGAQPQHF. The CDR3 DNA reads as TGTGCCAGCAGTTTAGCGGGCGCTCAGCCCCAGCATTTT.

On this clonotype: A single base is all that separates this from a far larger clone, so a read error is likely. V and J are TRBV12-3 or TRBV12-4 and TRBJ2-6; D is undetermined. The ends were cut back, 5 bases at V and 2 bases at J, with 4 bases in the middle. The CDR3 spans 13 residues. The CDR3 DNA follows: TGTGCCAGCAGTATAACTGGGGCCAACGTCCTGACTTTC. It codes for CASSITGANVLTF.

This clonotype has just a few counts. The chain couples TRBV4-2 to TRBJ2-5; 8 bases are a match to TRBD2. Per germline, CDR1 LGHNA and CDR2 YNFKEQ. The CDR3 contains 17 residues. The J segment lost 5 bases and the V segment lost 0 bases, leaving 11 bases of the junction unmatched. The CDR3 DNA reads as TGTGCCAGCAGCCAAGAAGGTTCCACTAGCGGAGGGGAGACCCAGTACTTC. Its translation is CASSQEGSTSGGETQYF.

This clonotype was seen only a few times. CDR3 region: CASSYPWTGGGYEQYF. The CDR3, as DNA: TGTGCCAGCAGTTACCCCTGGACGGGAGGTGGTTACGAGCAGTACTTC. The gene calls are TRBV6-9 and TRBJ2-7, with 7 bases identical to TRBD2. CDR1 MNHGY and CDR2 SVAAGI come from the germline V gene. Germline trimming cut 3 bases from V and 4 bases from J; bases unmatched to any gene: 12. The CDR3 is 16 amino acids.

The J gene is TRBJ1-5, the V gene TRBV6-5; D is uncertain. Per the germline V gene, CDR1 is MNHEY and CDR2 is SVGAGI. This CDR3 contains 15 residues. The germline V and J ends were trimmed by 2 bases and 3 bases, with 11 bases remaining between them. The CDR3 coding sequence is TGTGCCAGCAGTTACGATAGGCAGAACAATCAGCCCCAGCATTTT. It yields the protein CASSYDRQNNQPQHF.

The chain is built from TRBV5-6 and TRBJ1-5; 10 bases match TRBD1. V was clipped by 4 bases and J by 2 bases; unmatched bases: 9. Germline V CDR1 and CDR2: SGHDT, YYEEEE. The CDR3 length is 17 residues. CDR3 nucleotide sequence: TGTGCCAGCAGCGTGACAGGGGGCGTTTTGGGCAATCAGCCCCAGCATTTT. This translates into CASSVTGGVLGNQPQHF.

The chain couples TRBV20-1 to TRBJ2-5; 10 positions agree with TRBD1. This CDR3 spans 12 amino acids. Germline V lookup: CDR1 DFQATT, CDR2 SNEGSKA (reference sequence). The V gene end was trimmed by 6 bases and the J gene end by 5 bases; junction bases not matched to a gene: 3. The DNA of the CDR3 is TGCAGTGCCAAGGGACAGGGGGAGACCCAGTACTTC. Amino acid sequence: CSAKGQGETQYF.

This sequence joins TRBV15 and TRBJ1-5; D not certain. Per the germline V gene, CDR1 is LNHNV and CDR2 is YYDKDF (reference sequence). The V end was cut by 4 bases, the J end by 4 bases, with 11 bases between. The CDR3 runs to 14 residues. The CDR3 coding sequence is TGTGCCACCAGCATTCATCGTCAAAATCAGCCCCAGCATTTT. Protein sequence: CATSIHRQNQPQHF.

V is TRBV7-9 and J is TRBJ1-1; no definite D call. This CDR3 comprises 14 residues. V lost 2 bases and J lost 1, with 8 bases in between. Germline CDR1 is SEHNR and CDR2 is FQNEAQ (reference sequence). The CDR3 protein is CASSLFKENTEAFF. CDR3 in DNA: TGTGCCAGCAGCTTATTTAAGGAGAACACTGAAGCTTTCTTT. Using reference TRBV7-9 and TRBJ1-1 for the parts outside the CDR3, the full variable domain is DTGVSQNPRHKITKRGQNVTFRCDPISEHNRLYWYRQTLGQGPEFLTYFQNEAQLEKSRLLSDRFSAERPKGSFSTLEIQRTEQGDSAMYLCASSLFKENTEAFFGQGTRLTVV.

The V gene is TRBV12-3 or TRBV12-4, the J gene TRBJ2-1; TRBD2 matches at 9 bases. V lost 6 bases and J lost 4; bases outside the gene matches: 7. This CDR3 comprises 15 residues. CDR3 residues: CASRELAGLYNEQFF. The CDR3 DNA reads as TGTGCCAGCAGGGAACTAGCGGGCTTATACAATGAGCAGTTCTTC.

This clonotype was seen only a few times. The CDR3 here is CASSPGQGAWGETQYF. In DNA form, the CDR3 reads TGTGCCAGCAGCCCCGGACAGGGGGCCTGGGGAGAGACCCAGTACTTC. V and J are TRBV7-2 and TRBJ2-5; TRBD1 matches 11 bases. The CDR3 is made up of 16 amino acids. CDR1 is SGHTA, CDR2 FQGNSA, per germline. The J segment lost 4 bases and the V segment lost 5 bases, leaving 9 bases of the junction unmatched.

The table lists this clonotype with a few counts. The CDR3 nucleotides read TGTGCCAGCAGTCACCGGGACTCCTACGAGCAGTACTTC. This encodes CASSHRDSYEQYF. This rearrangement joins TRBV27 to TRBJ2-7; tentatively, D is TRBD2 (5 bases). This CDR3 comprises 13 residues. Germline values: CDR1 MNHEY, CDR2 SMNVEV (reference sequence). Trimming stripped 5 bases from V and 0 bases from J, with 8 bases between.

The genes are TRBV2 and TRBJ2-2, with D unclear. The CDR3 runs 15 residues. The germline CDR1 and CDR2 sequences are SNHLY and FYNNEI. Trimming left V 6 bases short and J 4 bases short, with 15 bases between. The DNA of the CDR3 is TGTGCCAGCAGGAGGTCCGGTACCGGCACCGGGGAGCTGTTTTTT. Translating gives CASRRSGTGTGELFF.

The rearrangement links TRBV30 to TRBJ2-7; D uncertain. V was cut by 3 bases and J by 0 bases, with 6 bases left in between. This CDR3 region has 12 residues. Germline CDR1 is GTSNPN and CDR2 is SVGIG (reference sequence). DNA of the CDR3: TGTGCCTGGAGCCGTGACTCCTACGAGCAGTACTTC. It yields the protein CAWSRDSYEQYF.

This clonotype has at least ten counts. This rearrangement joins TRBV9 to TRBJ2-1, with 8 bases aligning to TRBD2. Germline lookup yields CDR1 SGDLS and CDR2 YYNGEE. Trimming removed 5 bases from V and 2 bases from J; junction bases left unmatched: 3. The CDR3 sequence is 14 residues long. CDR3 region: CASSTSGTYNEQFF. The DNA for the CDR3 is TGTGCCAGCAGTACTAGCGGAACCTACAATGAGCAGTTCTTC.

The chain's CDR3 is CASSLGPGQLQETQYF. In nucleotides, the CDR3 is TGTGCCAGCAGCTTAGGGCCGGGACAGCTACAAGAGACCCAGTACTTC. V and J are TRBV7-8 and TRBJ2-5; TRBD1 matches at 7 bases. CDR1 is SGHVS and CDR2 is FQNEAQ in the germline V gene. V shed 1 base and J 2 bases; nucleotides not matched to a gene: 7. The length of the CDR3 is 16 residues.